This T cell receptor beta chain was profiled in a study of identical twins. TCRdb analysed the 5' RACE reads with MiXCR anew, one entry per CDR3 protein. The sample shows fewer than 550,000 distinct CDR3 sequences, over 11% of them seen only once. Each donor (without exception) was a healthy Caucasian. A further study also used this sample, focusing on yellow fever vaccine responses in identical twins.

Material for sequencing was CD4+ T cells sorted from blood. The TCR sequence derives from a woman aged 18 to 35 in good health.

CDR3 amino acids: CASSFPGAGRTTGELFF. The CDR3 nucleotides read TGTGCCAGCAGTTTCCCGGGGGCGGGTCGGACCACCGGGGAGCTGTTTTTT. The rearrangement links TRBV6-5 to TRBJ2-2; D may match TRBD1 or TRBD2 (6 bases each). V lost 4 bases to trimming and J lost 4 bases, with 19 bases between them. This CDR3 contains 17 residues. The germline V gene has CDR1 MNHEY and CDR2 SVGAGI.